The 4 T cell receptor beta chains in this list originate from one sample, sequenced in a study of blood T cell repertoires in COVID-19. The protocol was immunoSEQ multiplex PCR, while the TCRdb copy is restricted to in-frame clones and leaves out a portion. This table holds 200,000 to 300,000 clones, about nine tenths found once. The sample taken for sequencing was peripheral blood. The source of these receptors is a man aged 30 to 39 with COVID-19, enrolled during active disease.

The genes are TRBV5-6 and TRBJ1-3; maybe TRBD1 (5 bases). Germline-derived CDR1 and CDR2 are SGHDT and YYEEEE. V was cut by 2 bases and J by 1 base, with 10 bases left in between. The CDR3 is 15 residues long. CDR3 region: CASSFGRASGNTIYF. The CDR3 DNA sequence: TGTGCCAGCAGCTTCGGCAGGGCATCTGGAAACACCATATATTTT. Based on the CDR3 plus reference TRBV5-6 and TRBJ1-3, the full variable domain is DAGVTQSPTHLIKTRGQQVTLRCSPKSGHDTVSWYQQALGQGPQFIFQYYEEEERQRGNFPDRFSGHQFPNYSSELNVNALLLGDSALYLCASSFGRASGNTIYFGEGSWLTVV.

This chain joins TRBV3-1 (or the pseudogene TRBV3-2) and TRBJ1-2; 12 bases are a match to TRBD1. V dropped 0 bases and J dropped 7; count of bases not matched to a gene: 3. CDR1 LGHDT and CDR2 YNNKEL come from the germline V gene (reference sequence). This CDR3 comprises 15 residues. DNA for the CDR3: TGTGCCAGCAGCCAAGAGGGACAGGGGGCCCGTGGCTACACCTTC. Translation: CASSQEGQGARGYTF.

The gene calls are TRBV23-1 and TRBJ1-1; D perhaps matches TRBD1 (5 bases). TRBV23-1 carries the ORF label, with uncertain function. The V end lost 1 base, the J end lost 7 bases, and 16 bases lay between the germline ends. The CDR3 covers 15 residues. Here the CDR3 DNA reads TGCGCCAGCAGTCAATTGCAGGCTGGGGCAGGTGAAGCTTTCTTT. This gives the protein CASSQLQAGAGEAFF.

This chain connects TRBV5-6 to TRBJ1-3; 9 bases are shared with TRBD1. V gave up 4 bases and J gave up 4 bases; unmatched junction bases: 6. Per the germline V gene, CDR1 is SGHDT and CDR2 is YYEEEE. This CDR3 is built from 15 residues. In DNA form, the CDR3 reads TGTGCCAGCAGCGGGACCGGGACAGGGGGAAACACCATATATTTT. Translated, it gives CASSGTGTGGNTIYF.